What follows describes a single T cell receptor (beta chain). What it recognizes is unknown. These data belong to a study of OX40 agonist ivuxolimab in advanced cancers. Looking at the study overall: An agonistic anti-OX40 (CD134) antibody, ivuxolimab, was used to treat the patients. Whole-study findings and limits: Compared with CD4+, CD8+ T cells on average had more expanded clones. Those patients achieving a partial response at 0.1-3.0 mg/kg showed among the lowest clonal expansion. Doses of 0.1 to 3.0 mg/kg were accompanied by clonal expansion of CD4+ and CD8+ blood T cells by week 6.

Profiling relied on immunoSEQ multiplex PCR, and the TCRdb table lists in-frame clones only, not all of them. The profile shows some 65,000 clones, roughly 84% of them singletons. The CDR3 runs 14 residues. Germline V gene lookup returns CDR1 SGHRS and CDR2 YFSETQ. Trimming shortened V by 0 bases and J by 7 bases, and 11 bases separated the two germline ends. The sequence derives from an adult with an advanced solid tumor such as melanoma, head and neck, liver or kidney cancer. The chain carries TRBV5-1 and TRBJ1-3; tentative D call: TRBD1 (5 bases). The source was CD4+ or CD8+ T cells sorted from blood, collected in a trial of the OX40 agonist ivuxolimab. The CDR3 DNA sequence: TGCGCCAGCAGCTTGGCAGGGACCGTGAACACCATATATTTT. This codes for CASSLAGTVNTIYF. Using reference TRBV5-1 and TRBJ1-3 for the parts outside the CDR3, the full variable domain is KAGVTQTPRYLIKTRGQQVTLSCSPISGHRSVSWYQQTPGQGLQFLFEYFSETQRNKGNFPGRFSGRQFSNSRSEMNVSTLELGDSALYLCASSLAGTVNTIYFGEGSWLTVV.